This T cell receptor (beta chain) stems from a study of CD8+ T cells in alopecia areata. Study-wide points: There were also resident alphabeta T cells of normal skin sequenced in scalp samples.

Following RNA extraction, reverse transcription yielded cDNA that acted as the sequencing template. Sequencing was performed with immunoSEQ multiplex PCR; in TCRdb, only in-frame clones are kept and a portion is missing. The table includes about 14,000 clones, roughly 61% detected once. CD25+CD127- cells were obtained by sorting CD4+ cells, for four to six patients. Alopecia areata patients provided lesional scalp punch biopsies and peripheral blood. As for this clone: Its specificity is unknown.

V was cut by 10 bases and J by 9 bases, with 12 bases left in between. Germline CDR1 reads MNHNS; CDR2 reads SASEGT. The CDR3 consists of 10 residues. The sequence was collected from a human donor with alopecia areata. The chain carries TRBV6-1 and TRBJ2-5; no definite D call. Sequenced sample: CD4+ Tregs sorted from blood. DNA of the CDR3: TGTGCCATTAACTCCTTCGCCCAGTACTTC. It is translated as CAINSFAQYF.